A single sample gave rise to the 22 T cell receptor beta chains below, sequenced in a study of cytomegalovirus exposure and HLA in healthy donors. With 60 Vbeta and 13 Jbeta primers, the PCR was carried out. Some clones are missing from TCRdb's copy, which holds only in-frame ones; the method was immunoSEQ multiplex PCR. The sample includes 90,000 to 130,000 clones, approximately 83% of them seen just once. Sequencing used PBMCs. The receptors shown here come from a man aged 35-49 years in good health and CMV-seronegative.

In this sample, this clone turned up once. The chain couples TRBV7-2 to TRBJ1-1, with 9 bases matching TRBD1. CDR1 and CDR2 from the germline V gene are SGHTA and FQGNSA. V trimming: 5 bases; J trimming: 6 bases; junction bases outside the gene matches: 4. The CDR3 covers 13 residues. The DNA of the CDR3 is TGTGCCAGCAGCCGGACAGGGGAGTCTGAAGCTTTCTTT. Encoded protein: CASSRTGESEAFF.

This clone has just a few counts. V usage is TRBV7-6 and J usage is TRBJ1-2; 7 bases map to TRBD1. With 0 bases clipped from V and 8 bases from J, the junction kept 6 bases outside the gene matches. CDR1 is SGHVS and CDR2 is FNYEAQ in the germline V gene. The CDR3 runs 14 residues. CDR3 nucleotides: TGTGCCAGCAGCTTAGCAGGGGGCGCGGCCGGCTACACCTTC. This translates into CASSLAGGAAGYTF.

The chain combines TRBV19 with TRBJ2-7, with no clear D. The CDR3 has 14 amino acids. Germline CDR1 reads LNHDA; CDR2 reads SQIVND (reference sequence). Between the trimmed V and J ends, which lost 1 base and 1 base, there was a span of 8 bases. Here the CDR3 reads CASSIVGASYEQYF. The CDR3 DNA is TGTGCCAGTAGTATAGTGGGCGCGTCCTACGAGCAGTACTTC. Supplemented by reference TRBV19 and TRBJ2-7, the full variable domain reads DGGITQSPKYLFRKEGQNVTLSCEQNLNHDAMYWYRQDPGQGLRLIYYSQIVNDFQKGDIAEGYSVSREKKESFPLTVTSAQKNPTAFYLCASSIVGASYEQYFGPGTRLTVT.

This chain uses TRBV28 with TRBJ1-4; 10 bases match TRBD1. The CDR3 has 15 residues. V shed 5 bases and J 10 bases; nucleotides not matched to a gene: 10. CDR1 is MDHEN and CDR2 is SYDVKM in the germline V gene. The CDR3 nucleotides are TGTGCCAGCAGTCCCCCGGGACAGGGGATAGGAAAACTGTTTTTT. Translated, it gives CASSPPGQGIGKLFF. The full variable domain, in which reference TRBV28 and TRBJ1-4 provide the parts outside the CDR3, is DVKVTQSSRYLVKRTGEKVFLECVQDMDHENMFWYRQDPGLGLRLIYFSYDVKMKEKGDIPEGYSVSREKKERFSLILESASTNQTSMYLCASSPPGQGIGKLFFGSGTQLSVL.

Notes on this clone: Distinct nucleotide sequences in the sample also encode this CDR3. V is TRBV5-6 and J is TRBJ1-5; D remains unclear. V was clipped by 5 bases and J by 0 bases, with 9 bases between them. CDR1 is SGHDT, CDR2 YYEEEE, per germline. The CDR3 runs to 14 residues. CDR3 in amino acids: CASSLGGSNQPQHF. DNA for the CDR3: TGTGCCAGCAGTCTGGGAGGTAGCAATCAGCCCCAGCATTTT.

The chain is built from TRBV28 and TRBJ1-1; D gene unclear. Per germline, CDR1 MDHEN and CDR2 SYDVKM. V lost 5 bases, J lost 10 bases, and 14 bases lay in between. This CDR3 spans 12 amino acids. The CDR3 nucleotides are TGTGCCAGCAGTGCCCCCCCCGGAGGAGCTTTCTTT. It encodes CASSAPPGGAFF.

This clone was observed once. The genes are TRBV15 and TRBJ1-1; 11 bases map to TRBD1. This CDR3 has 12 amino acids. Per germline, CDR1 LNHNV and CDR2 YYDKDF (reference sequence). Germline trimming cut 3 bases from V and 9 bases from J; bases unmatched to any gene: 0. This chain's CDR3 is CATSRDRGQAFF. In DNA, the CDR3 is TGTGCCACCAGCAGGGACAGGGGGCAAGCTTTCTTT.

V gene TRBV15 combines with J gene TRBJ1-1; D perhaps matches TRBD1 (6 bases). This CDR3 contains 16 residues. Trimming took off 0 bases at V and 1 base at J, with 12 bases between the two ends. In germline, CDR1 is LNHNV, CDR2 YYDKDF (reference sequence). The CDR3 region is CATSRDPTRGNTEAFF. The DNA of the CDR3 is TGTGCCACCAGCAGAGATCCCACCAGGGGGAACACTGAAGCTTTCTTT.

The chain is built from TRBV6-1 and TRBJ1-1, with 9 bases that match TRBD1. The CDR3 is made up of 14 amino acids. CDR1 is MNHNS and CDR2 is SASEGT in the germline V gene. After removal of 6 bases from V and 6 bases from J, the junction contained 8 bases not matched to a gene. Here the CDR3 DNA reads TGTGCCAGCAGCCCGGACAGGGGATCATCTGAAGCTTTCTTT. It encodes CASSPDRGSSEAFF.

The rearrangement uses TRBV4-3 and TRBJ2-3; D gene ambiguous. CDR3 length: 12 amino acids. Deletions cut 3 bases from V and 6 bases from J, with 7 bases between. Per the germline V gene, CDR1 is LGHNA and CDR2 is YSLEER. CDR3 in DNA: TGCGCCAGCAGCCACCCTCCGGATACGCAGTATTTT. Its translation is CASSHPPDTQYF.

The V and J genes are TRBV29-1 and TRBJ1-2; D unclear. V was shortened by 8 bases and J by 8 bases, with 6 bases between the two germline ends. Germline CDR1 SQVTM, CDR2 ANQGSEA. This CDR3 contains 8 residues. The CDR3 sequence: CSTEGYTF. The CDR3 DNA reads as TGCAGCACAGAGGGCTACACCTTC.

This chain uses TRBV4-3 with TRBJ1-1, with D hard to call. The germline CDR1 and CDR2 sequences are LGHNA and YSLEER. The CDR3 totals 15 residues. V was shortened by 0 bases and J by 1 base, with 9 bases between the two germline ends. CDR3 region: CASSQEKETNTEAFF. CDR3 DNA: TGCGCCAGCAGCCAAGAGAAGGAGACGAACACTGAAGCTTTCTTT.

This clone appeared a few times. This chain joins TRBV2 and TRBJ1-1; TRBD1 aligns across 8 bases. Trimming cost V 5 bases and J 4 bases; bases outside gene matches: 3. Germline lookup yields CDR1 SNHLY and CDR2 FYNNEI. CDR3 length equals 13 residues. This CDR3 reads CASSQDRATEAFF. CDR3 DNA sequence: TGTGCCAGCAGTCAGGACAGGGCCACTGAAGCTTTCTTT.

The CDR3 sequence is CASSLGSPSYGYTF. In DNA, the CDR3 is TGTGCCAGCAGCTTGGGCTCTCCGAGCTATGGCTACACCTTC. The rearrangement links TRBV5-6 to TRBJ1-2; D call uncertain. Germline-derived CDR1 and CDR2 are SGHDT and YYEEEE. V was shortened by 0 bases and J by 4 bases, with 10 bases between the two germline ends. This CDR3 contains 14 residues.

The gene calls are TRBV9 and TRBJ2-7, with D possibly matching TRBD1 (7 bases). CDR1 is SGDLS, CDR2 YYNGEE, per germline. Trimming shortened V by 4 bases and J by 1 base, and 12 bases separated the two germline ends. The CDR3 loop spans 14 amino acids. The CDR3 DNA follows: TGTGCCAGCAGCCTGGGGGGACAGTCCTACGAGCAGTACTTC. It specifies CASSLGGQSYEQYF. The full variable domain, with the rest looked up from reference TRBV9 and TRBJ2-7, is DSGVTQTPKHLITATGQRVTLRCSPRSGDLSVYWYQQSLDQGLQFLIQYYNGEERAKGNILERFSAQQFPDLHSELNLSSLELGDSALYFCASSLGGQSYEQYFGPGTRLTVT.

This clone has a handful of counts. This rearrangement joins TRBV7-9 to TRBJ1-2; TRBD1 matches 7 bases. Germline V gene sequence: CDR1 SEHNR, CDR2 FQNEAQ (reference sequence). Trimming at V came to 4 bases and at J to 7 bases, leaving 9 bases not matched to a gene. This CDR3 spans 14 amino acids. Written as DNA, the CDR3 is TGTGCCAGCAGCTACACAGGGGAGTTACGTGGCTACACCTTC. It is translated as CASSYTGELRGYTF.

This clone appeared a few times. V is TRBV7-9 and J is TRBJ1-1; 9 bases fit TRBD1. Germline lookup yields CDR1 SEHNR and CDR2 FQNEAQ (reference sequence). J was trimmed by 5 bases and V by 4 bases; bases with no gene match: 5. CDR3 size: 14 residues. CDR3 bases: TGTGCCAGCAGCTCGAGACAGGGGGGGACTGAAGCTTTCTTT. It is translated as CASSSRQGGTEAFF. The entire variable domain, with the rest obtained from reference TRBV7-9 and TRBJ1-1, is as follows: DTGVSQNPRHKITKRGQNVTFRCDPISEHNRLYWYRQTLGQGPEFLTYFQNEAQLEKSRLLSDRFSAERPKGSFSTLEIQRTEQGDSAMYLCASSSRQGGTEAFFGQGTRLTVV.

The chain recombines TRBV6-6 with TRBJ1-2, with 12 bases lining up with TRBD1. In germline, CDR1 is MNHNY, CDR2 SVGAGI (reference sequence). The V and J ends lost 4 bases and 7 bases, in that order; junction bases with no gene match: 7. The CDR3 has 15 amino acids. CDR3 in amino acids: CASSSDGTGGSGYTF. The DNA of the CDR3 is TGTGCCAGCAGTTCCGATGGGACAGGGGGCAGTGGCTACACCTTC.

The chain has TRBV6-6 and TRBJ1-6; the D gene is possibly TRBD1 (6 bases). Per germline, CDR1 MNHNY and CDR2 SVGAGI (reference sequence). The ends were cut back, 5 bases at V and 6 bases at J, with 11 bases in the middle. CDR3 size: 14 residues. In DNA, the CDR3 is TGTGCCAGCAGTCTGGACAGAAGTAATTCACCCCTCCACTTT. This gives the protein CASSLDRSNSPLHF.

The gene calls are TRBV7-2 and TRBJ2-5; possible D gene TRBD1, 6 bases. Germline loops: CDR1 SGHTA, CDR2 FQGNSA. Trimming took 4 bases from V and 4 from J, leaving 13 bases between them. The CDR3 loop spans 14 amino acids. The chain's CDR3 is CASSWDKPRETQYF. Written as DNA, the CDR3 is TGTGCCAGCAGCTGGGACAAACCTAGAGAGACCCAGTACTTC.

The chain employs TRBV28 and TRBJ1-5, with 7 bases fitting TRBD1. The germline V gene has CDR1 MDHEN and CDR2 SYDVKM. The CDR3 covers 16 residues. The ends lost 4 bases at V and 0 bases at J; junction bases unmatched: 6. The CDR3 nucleotides read TGTGCCAGCAGTTCGCTCAACAGGGGTAGCAATCAGCCCCAGCATTTT. Residues: CASSSLNRGSNQPQHF.

The J gene is TRBJ2-1, the V gene TRBV6-1; D is undetermined. This CDR3 spans 16 amino acids. In germline, CDR1 is MNHNS, CDR2 SASEGT. V was cut by 2 bases and J by 6 bases, with 17 bases left in between. CDR3 coding DNA: TGTGCCAGCAGTGAAAAAGGAGTCAGACCCTCCAATGAGCAGTTCTTC. Amino acid sequence: CASSEKGVRPSNEQFF.